This TCR beta chain was found in a study of cytomegalovirus exposure and HLA in healthy donors. The count of this clone is one. Antigen unknown. Measured with immunoSEQ multiplex PCR; TCRdb has only the in-frame clones, and not every one. The profile covers roughly 150,000 clones, with around nine tenths appearing a single time and just under 9% taken by the ten largest. Study observations and caveats: Researchers counted around 150 TCR beta chains as cytomegalovirus-associated. Most TCR sequences proved rare, with some public TCRs found in many donors.

CDR1 and CDR2 (germline): MNHNS, SASEGT. Losses at the gene ends were 4 bases for V and 8 bases for J; bases not matched to a gene: 3. There are 14 residues in the CDR3. This TCR derives from a man between 18 and 35 years old in good health and CMV-seropositive. V gene TRBV6-1 combines with J gene TRBJ2-1; 12 bases align to TRBD2. Sequenced sample: PBMCs. CDR3 DNA sequence: TGTGCCAGCAGTGCTAGACTAGCGGGGGATGAGCAGTTCTTC. Protein: CASSARLAGDEQFF.